This T cell receptor beta chain was obtained from a study of blood T cell repertoires in COVID-19. Study details: Sources were T cells, B-cell-depleted T cells, or PBMCs; the material itself was cDNA or gDNA.

The germline V gene encodes CDR1 SGHTA and CDR2 FQGNSA. The CDR3 totals 16 residues. Trimming shortened V by 8 bases and J by 1 base, and 18 bases separated the two germline ends. Using immunoSEQ multiplex PCR, the repertoire was profiled, and TCRdb retains in-frame clones only, with some absent. The repertoire includes about 230,000 clones, 75% to 90% of them detected once, and about 27% sits in the top ten. For this clone: The same CDR3 also results from other DNA sequences found in this sample.

The sample consisted of peripheral blood. The TCR was taken from a man aged 35-49 years with acute or convalescent COVID-19. The chain uses TRBV7-2 and TRBJ2-1, with D maybe TRBD2 (6 bases). CDR3 amino acids: CASPGDFFTSYNEQFF. The CDR3 DNA follows: TGTGCCAGCCCTGGGGACTTTTTTACGTCCTACAATGAGCAGTTCTTC.